This T cell receptor (beta chain) was retrieved from a study of a mutant IDH1 vaccine in newly diagnosed glioma. About the research overall: Vaccination followed radiotherapy alone by 4-6 weeks, or accompanied temozolomide cycles.

Notes on this clone: Its antigen is unknown.

Time point reported: week 5, during vaccination. With topical imiquimod, each dose of the vaccine consisted of 300 ug of mutant IDH1 20-mer peptide. The CDR3 spans 15 residues. Germline V lookup: CDR1 LNHDA, CDR2 SQIVND (reference sequence). Unmatched junction bases numbered 6, after V lost 1 base and J lost 6 bases. The protocol was immunoSEQ multiplex PCR, while the TCRdb copy is restricted to in-frame clones and leaves out a portion. The sample shows under 30,000 clones, around 79% of them seen only once. This clonotype was obtained from a man aged 40-49 years with glioma. This specimen consisted of PBMCs, obtained from a glioma patient whose treatment included an IDH1 peptide vaccine. This chain links TRBV19 with TRBJ1-2, with 9 bases aligning to TRBD1. CDR3 sequence reads: CASSIARDRANGYTF. CDR3 sequence (DNA): TGTGCCAGTAGTATAGCAAGGGACAGGGCGAATGGCTACACCTTC.